The rows below give T cell receptor beta chains drawn from one sample of a study of blood T cell repertoires in COVID-19. The data were produced by immunoSEQ multiplex PCR, yet TCRdb's version contains in-frame clones alone and is incomplete. The sample has roughly 150,000 clones; 80% to 90% are singletons. Source material: peripheral blood. These TCRs come from a woman in her fifties or sixties with active COVID-19. CDR3s leave out the opening cysteine and the closing phenylalanine or tryptophan. Only part of the rows carry a size: once, few, many, or a class if the clone is expanded.

V gene,J gene,clone size,CDR3 protein
TRBV28,TRBJ2-1,-,ACTGTSGIREQF
TRBV28,TRBJ1-2,-,ASRQDYGYT
TRBV5-4,TRBJ2-5,-,ASSGGVSRGETQY
TRBV28,TRBJ1-3,-,ASSVGQSDTIY
TRBV6-5,TRBJ1-6,once,ASSYPRNSPLH
TRBV27,TRBJ2-1,-,ASSTPGLAGLNEQF
TRBV11-1,TRBJ1-1,-,ASSPPGGMNTEAF
TRBV5-6,TRBJ1-1,-,ASSWTLNTEAF
TRBV2,TRBJ2-7,-,ASTWDRGNYEQY
TRBV28,TRBJ1-4,-,ASLGDRVLF
TRBV3-1/TRBV3-2,TRBJ2-1,-,ASSPEVIAGILVAYNEQF
TRBV29-1,TRBJ2-3,-,SVVPGQHTDTQY
TRBV4-1,TRBJ2-5,once,ASSQSGVGETQY
TRBV6-6,TRBJ2-2,-,ASRDQGGNTGELF
TRBV12-3/TRBV12-4,TRBJ2-2,-,ASSLRYTGELF
TRBV28,TRBJ2-7,-,ASSLTSVSYEQY
TRBV30,TRBJ1-4,-,AWSEVLGREKLF
TRBV3-1/TRBV3-2,TRBJ2-3,once,ASSQLKRLSTDTQY
TRBV2,TRBJ2-1,-,ASRGTSEYNEQF
TRBV7-2,TRBJ1-6,-,ASSSRTGGWNSPLH
TRBV19,TRBJ1-5,once,ASSIGGQGSHSNQPQH
TRBV28,TRBJ2-7,-,ASSQRTPTYEQY
TRBV11-2,TRBJ1-2,-,ASSHAVNYGYT
TRBV3-1/TRBV3-2,TRBJ2-1,-,ASSQAVNEQF
TRBV19,TRBJ2-5,-,ASGRVGETQY
TRBV9,TRBJ2-1,-,ASSVGTSGRAVYNEQF
TRBV25-1,TRBJ2-1,-,ASSKEGGSYNEQF
TRBV7-2,TRBJ1-1,-,ASRAGGAGTEAF